This TCR beta chain is from a study of regulatory T cells in long-lasting Graves disease. Notes on the study in general: Among samples with persistent disease, TRBV28, TRBJ1-2 and TRBJ2-5 were favored. It is possible that accuracy was reduced by the small size of the sample.

Germline V gene sequence: CDR1 MNHEY, CDR2 SVGEGT. V was clipped by 5 bases and J by 4 bases; unmatched bases: 6. The length of the CDR3 is 17 residues. This clonotype has a handful of counts. Its antigen is currently unknown. Time point meaning: persistent/refractory GD, antithyroid drugs over 5 years with positive TRAb. There was RNA extracted from PBMCs, and the TCR library was made from it. Arm-PCR of CDR3 regions with iRepertoire HTBI primers generated TCR beta libraries. In TCRdb, the multiplex PCR reads were re-called with MiXCR into one record per CDR3 protein. The data hold 600,000 to 850,000 distinct CDR3 sequences, with roughly 30% observed a single time.

The chain employs TRBV6-2 or TRBV6-3 and TRBJ2-2; 14 nucleotides align to TRBD2. This sequence was found in a female donor with Graves disease. The material was peripheral blood mononuclear cells (PBMCs), obtained when the disease was refractory, from a patient treated with antithyroid drugs. As DNA, the CDR3 is TGTGCCAGCAGTAACGGACTAGCGGGAGGCCCCACCGGGGAGCTGTTTTTT. Translation gives CASSNGLAGGPTGELFF.